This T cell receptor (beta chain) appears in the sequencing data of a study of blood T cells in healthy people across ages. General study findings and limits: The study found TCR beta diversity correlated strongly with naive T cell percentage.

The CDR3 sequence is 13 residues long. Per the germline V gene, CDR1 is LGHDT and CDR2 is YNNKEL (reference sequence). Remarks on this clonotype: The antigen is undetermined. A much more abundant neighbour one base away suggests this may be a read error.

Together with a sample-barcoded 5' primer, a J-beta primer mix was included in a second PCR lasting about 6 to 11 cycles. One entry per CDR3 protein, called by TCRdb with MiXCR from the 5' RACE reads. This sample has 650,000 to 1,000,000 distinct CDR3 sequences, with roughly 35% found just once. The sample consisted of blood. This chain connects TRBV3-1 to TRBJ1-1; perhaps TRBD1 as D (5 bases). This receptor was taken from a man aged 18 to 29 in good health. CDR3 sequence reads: CTSSLQGYTEAFF. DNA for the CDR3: TGTACCAGCAGCCTCCAGGGCTACACTGAAGCTTTCTTT.